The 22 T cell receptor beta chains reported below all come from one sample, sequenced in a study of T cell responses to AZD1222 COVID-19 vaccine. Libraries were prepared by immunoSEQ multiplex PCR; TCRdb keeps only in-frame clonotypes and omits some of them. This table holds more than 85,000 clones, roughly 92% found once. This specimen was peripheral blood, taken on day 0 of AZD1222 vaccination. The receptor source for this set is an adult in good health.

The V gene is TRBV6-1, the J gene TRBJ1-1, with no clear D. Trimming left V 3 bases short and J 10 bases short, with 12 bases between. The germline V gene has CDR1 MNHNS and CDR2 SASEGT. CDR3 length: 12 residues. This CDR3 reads CASSDPPYTAFF. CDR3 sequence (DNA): TGTGCCAGCAGTGATCCGCCCTACACAGCTTTCTTT.

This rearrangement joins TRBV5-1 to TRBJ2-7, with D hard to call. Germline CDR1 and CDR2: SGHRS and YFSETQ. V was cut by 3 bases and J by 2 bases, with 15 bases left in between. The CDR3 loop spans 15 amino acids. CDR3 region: CASSSNPQVAYEQYF. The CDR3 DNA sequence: TGCGCCAGCAGCTCAAACCCCCAAGTAGCCTACGAGCAGTACTTC.

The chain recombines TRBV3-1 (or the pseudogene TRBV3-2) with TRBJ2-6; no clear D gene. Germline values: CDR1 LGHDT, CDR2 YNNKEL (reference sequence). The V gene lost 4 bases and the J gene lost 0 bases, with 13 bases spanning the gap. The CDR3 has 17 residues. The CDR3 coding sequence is TGTGCCAGCAGCCGAGCTGGCACCCACTCTGGGGCCAACGTCCTGACTTTC. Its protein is CASSRAGTHSGANVLTF.

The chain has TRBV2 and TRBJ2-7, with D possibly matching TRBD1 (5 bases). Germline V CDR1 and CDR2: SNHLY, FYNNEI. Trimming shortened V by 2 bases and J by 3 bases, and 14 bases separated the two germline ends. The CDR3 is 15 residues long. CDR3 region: CASSEIMDTHYEQYF. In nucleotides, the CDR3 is TGTGCCAGCAGTGAAATTATGGACACACACTACGAGCAGTACTTC.

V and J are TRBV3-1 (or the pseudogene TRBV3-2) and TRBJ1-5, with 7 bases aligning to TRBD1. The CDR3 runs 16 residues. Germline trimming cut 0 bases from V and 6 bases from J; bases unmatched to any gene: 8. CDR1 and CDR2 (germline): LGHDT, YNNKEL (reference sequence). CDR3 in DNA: TGTGCCAGCAGCCAAGATGGGGGAGGGGGCCGTCAGCCCCAGCATTTT. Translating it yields CASSQDGGGGRQPQHF.

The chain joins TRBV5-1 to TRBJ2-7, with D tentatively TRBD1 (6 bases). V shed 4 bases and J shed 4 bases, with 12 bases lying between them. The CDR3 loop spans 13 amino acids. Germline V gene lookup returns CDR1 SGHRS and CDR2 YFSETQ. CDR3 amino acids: CASSVLQGYEQYF. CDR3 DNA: TGCGCCAGCAGCGTATTACAGGGTTACGAGCAGTACTTC.

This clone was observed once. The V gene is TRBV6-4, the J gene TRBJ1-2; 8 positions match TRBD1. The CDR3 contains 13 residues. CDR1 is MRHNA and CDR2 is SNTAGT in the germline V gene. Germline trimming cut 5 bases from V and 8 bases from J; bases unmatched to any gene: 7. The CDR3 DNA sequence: TGTGCCAGCAGTTCATCCAGGGGGCAAGGCTACACCTTC. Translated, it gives CASSSSRGQGYTF.

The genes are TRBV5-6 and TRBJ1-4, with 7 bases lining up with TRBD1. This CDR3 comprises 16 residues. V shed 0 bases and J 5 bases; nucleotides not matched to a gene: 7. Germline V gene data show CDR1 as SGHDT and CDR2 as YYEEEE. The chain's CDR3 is CASSLAPGQTNEKLFF. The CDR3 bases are TGTGCCAGCAGCTTGGCCCCGGGACAGACGAATGAAAAACTGTTTTTT.

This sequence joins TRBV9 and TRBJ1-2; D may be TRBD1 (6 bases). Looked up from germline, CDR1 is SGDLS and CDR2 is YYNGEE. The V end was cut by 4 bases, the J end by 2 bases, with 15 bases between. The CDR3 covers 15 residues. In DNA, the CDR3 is TGTGCCAGCAGCCCGACGCAGGGGATAAACTATGGCTACACCTTC. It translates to CASSPTQGINYGYTF.

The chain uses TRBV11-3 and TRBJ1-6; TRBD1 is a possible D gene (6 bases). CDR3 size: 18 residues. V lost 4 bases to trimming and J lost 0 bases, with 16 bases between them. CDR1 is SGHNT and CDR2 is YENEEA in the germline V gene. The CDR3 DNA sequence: TGTGCCAGCAGCTCGGAGCAGGGGCCCCGCTCCTATAATTCACCCCTCCACTTT. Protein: CASSSEQGPRSYNSPLHF.

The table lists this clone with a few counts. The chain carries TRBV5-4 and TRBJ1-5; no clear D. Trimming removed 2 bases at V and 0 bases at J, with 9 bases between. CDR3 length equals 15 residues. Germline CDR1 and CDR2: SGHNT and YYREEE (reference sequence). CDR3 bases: TGTGCCAGCAGCTTAGGAGGAGGTAGCAATCAGCCCCAGCATTTT. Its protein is CASSLGGGSNQPQHF. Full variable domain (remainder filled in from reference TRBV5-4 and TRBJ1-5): ETGVTQSPTHLIKTRGQQVTLRCSSQSGHNTVSWYQQALGQGPQFIFQYYREEENGRGNFPPRFSGLQFPNYSSELNVNALELDDSALYLCASSLGGGSNQPQHFGDGTRLSIL.

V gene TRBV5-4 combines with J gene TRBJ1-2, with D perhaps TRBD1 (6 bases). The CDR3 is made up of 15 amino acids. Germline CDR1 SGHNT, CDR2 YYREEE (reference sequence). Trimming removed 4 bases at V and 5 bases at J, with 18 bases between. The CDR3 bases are TGTGCCAGCAGCGGGTCGGGAACACAGGGTTATGGCTACACCTTC. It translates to CASSGSGTQGYGYTF.

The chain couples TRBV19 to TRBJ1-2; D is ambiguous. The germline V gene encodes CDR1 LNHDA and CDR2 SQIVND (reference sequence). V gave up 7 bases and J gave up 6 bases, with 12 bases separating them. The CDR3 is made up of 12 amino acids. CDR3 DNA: TGTGCCAGTATTGGAGAGACTGATGGCTACACCTTC. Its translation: CASIGETDGYTF.

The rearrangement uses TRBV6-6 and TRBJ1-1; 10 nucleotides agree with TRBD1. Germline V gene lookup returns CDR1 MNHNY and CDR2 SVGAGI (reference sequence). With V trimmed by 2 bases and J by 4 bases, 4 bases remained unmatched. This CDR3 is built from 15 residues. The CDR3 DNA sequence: TGTGCCAGCAGTTACCCCGGGACAGGGGTCACTGAAGCTTTCTTT. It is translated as CASSYPGTGVTEAFF.

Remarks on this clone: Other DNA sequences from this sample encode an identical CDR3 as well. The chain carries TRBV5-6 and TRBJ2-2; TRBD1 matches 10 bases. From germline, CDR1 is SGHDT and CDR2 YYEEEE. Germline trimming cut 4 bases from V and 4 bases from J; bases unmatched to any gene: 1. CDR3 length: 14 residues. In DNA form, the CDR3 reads TGTGCCAGCAGCCGGACAGGGGGCACCGGGGAGCTGTTTTTT. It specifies CASSRTGGTGELFF.

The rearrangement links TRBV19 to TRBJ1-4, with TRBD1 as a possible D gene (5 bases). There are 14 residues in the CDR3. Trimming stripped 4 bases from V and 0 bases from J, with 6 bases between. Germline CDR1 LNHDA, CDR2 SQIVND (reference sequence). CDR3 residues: CASSRGTTNEKLFF. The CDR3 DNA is TGTGCCAGTAGTAGGGGGACAACTAATGAAAAACTGTTTTTT.

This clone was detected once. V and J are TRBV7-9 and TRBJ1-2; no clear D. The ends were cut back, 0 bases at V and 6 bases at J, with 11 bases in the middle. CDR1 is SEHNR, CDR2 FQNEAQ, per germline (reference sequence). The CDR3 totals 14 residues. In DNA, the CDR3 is TGTGCCAGCAGCTTAGCGCCCCAGGTCCATGGCTACACCTTC. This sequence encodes CASSLAPQVHGYTF.

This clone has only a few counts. The CDR3 spells CASSLKARLAEAFF. Written as DNA, the CDR3 is TGTGCCAGCAGCTTAAAGGCCCGGCTGGCTGAAGCTTTCTTT. The chain employs TRBV11-3 and TRBJ1-1, with no clear D. Trimming took off 2 bases at V and 6 bases at J, with 13 bases between the two ends. Germline V gives CDR1 SGHNT, CDR2 YENEEA. This CDR3 spans 14 amino acids.

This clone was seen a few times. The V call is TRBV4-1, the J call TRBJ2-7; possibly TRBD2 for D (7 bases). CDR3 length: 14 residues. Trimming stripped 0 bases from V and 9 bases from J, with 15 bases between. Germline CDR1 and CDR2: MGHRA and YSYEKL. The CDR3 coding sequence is TGCGCCAGCAGCCAAGATGGGGGGGCCCCGGGGCAGTACTTC. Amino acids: CASSQDGGAPGQYF.

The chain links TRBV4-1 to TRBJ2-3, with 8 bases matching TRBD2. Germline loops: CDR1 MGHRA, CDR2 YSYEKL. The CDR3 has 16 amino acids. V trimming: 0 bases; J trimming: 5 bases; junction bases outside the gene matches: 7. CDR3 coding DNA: TGCGCCAGCAGCCAAGATCCCGGGGGGGCCTTAGATACGCAGTATTTT. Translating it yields CASSQDPGGALDTQYF.

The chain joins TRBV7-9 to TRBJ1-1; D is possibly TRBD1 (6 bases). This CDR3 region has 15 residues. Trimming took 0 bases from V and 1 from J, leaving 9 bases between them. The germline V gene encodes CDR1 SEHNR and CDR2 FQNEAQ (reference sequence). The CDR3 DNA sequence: TGTGCCAGCAGCTTAGCTCAGGGGCGGAACACTGAAGCTTTCTTT. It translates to CASSLAQGRNTEAFF.

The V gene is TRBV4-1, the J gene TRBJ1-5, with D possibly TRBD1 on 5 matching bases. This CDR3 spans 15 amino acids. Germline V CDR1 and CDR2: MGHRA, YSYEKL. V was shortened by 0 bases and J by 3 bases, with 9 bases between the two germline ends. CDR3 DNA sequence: TGCGCCAGCAGCCAAGAAGCCAGGGACAATCAGCCCCAGCATTTT. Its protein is CASSQEARDNQPQHF.